One T cell receptor beta chain is described in this entry. This entry is derived from a study of blood T cell repertoires in COVID-19. Study information: The United States, Italy and Spain supplied acute and convalescent COVID-19 samples. Nucleic acid was either cDNA or gDNA, and it came from T cells, B-cell-depleted T cells, or PBMCs.

Germline CDR1 GTSNPN, CDR2 SVGIG (reference sequence). V gave up 3 bases and J gave up 8 bases, with 17 bases separating them. The CDR3 spans 14 residues. As originally analysed: Reference gene primer amplification gave estimated nucleated cell counts. Measured with immunoSEQ multiplex PCR; TCRdb has only the in-frame clones, and not every one. V, J and clone size derive from that table, while D and trimming were established from the DNA sequence. In the table there are about 170,000 clones, about 85% of which are singletons. The chain is built from TRBV30 and TRBJ1-5, with a weak D call TRBD1 (6 bases). The sequencing input was peripheral blood. The sequence came from a woman aged 70-85 years with COVID-19, enrolled during active disease. CDR3 region: CAWSALTGSEPQHF. The CDR3 DNA is TGTGCCTGGAGCGCCCTCACAGGGTCGGAGCCCCAGCATTTT.